This T cell receptor (beta chain) stems from a study of control samples from healthy donors and cancer patients. Produced via immunoSEQ multiplex PCR; TCRdb's table is partial and in-frame only. In the table there are approximately 180,000 clones, approximately 91% of which are singletons. Trimming left V 3 bases short and J 0 bases short, with 12 bases between. Germline V gene lookup returns CDR1 MNHNS and CDR2 SASEGT. The CDR3 is made up of 17 amino acids. This chain joins TRBV6-1 and TRBJ2-6; D is uncertain. Sequencing input: blood. This receptor was obtained from a middle-aged woman in good health. The CDR3 loop is CASSDWTPGSGANVLTF. In DNA form, the CDR3 reads TGTGCCAGCAGTGACTGGACCCCGGGCTCTGGGGCCAACGTCCTGACTTTC.